The next 10 T cell receptor beta chains were all read from a single sample in a study of CD8+CD57+ T cells in acquired aplastic anemia. Patients picked for sequencing had shown CD8+CD57+ cell expansion detected by flow cytometry. Genomic DNA served as template for TCR beta VDJ and CDR3 profiling. One entry per CDR3 protein, called by TCRdb with MiXCR from the reads. The repertoire holds 260,000 or so distinct CDR3 sequences, with 65% to 90% as singletons. The sample taken for sequencing was sorted CD4+, CD8+, or CD8+CD57+ T cells (not recorded which) from PBMCs. The receptors derive from a human donor with aplastic anemia.

The chain links TRBV7-2 to TRBJ2-7, with no clear D. This CDR3 contains 18 residues. V lost 3 bases and J lost 1, with 22 bases in between. CDR1 is SGHTA and CDR2 is FQGNSA in the germline V gene. This CDR3 is CASSFGPDVTAMSYEQYV. CDR3 bases: TGTGCCAGCAGCTTTGGTCCGGACGTCACAGCCATGTCCTACGAGCAGTACGTC.

In the case of this clonotype: Because it lacks the conserved phenylalanine or tryptophan at the end, this CDR3 is likely a read error. The DNA is left out, because the CDR3 cannot be placed on it with certainty; the CDR3 is given as TCRdb lists it. This sequence joins TRBV7-2 and TRBJ2-3; no check of the table's D call, TRBD1, against the DNA was made. In germline, CDR1 is SGHTA, CDR2 FQGNSA. The CDR3 is 13 residues long, counting both termini. CDR3 loop: CASSSAQREEYNE.

In regard to this clonotype: Sequence at one end of the junction differs from germline and may be a read error. The J gene is TRBJ2-3, the V gene TRBV7-6, with D hard to call. The J call is uncertain, as TRBJ1-6 better fits the DNA end. The CDR3 contains 14 residues. From germline, CDR1 is SGHVS and CDR2 FNYEAQ. CDR3 nucleotide sequence: TGTGCCAGCAGCTTAAGTTCCTATACTTCACCGCTCCACTTT. Its protein product is CASSLSSYTSPLHF.

In this sample, this clonotype turned up once. At one of its ends the junction is not consistent with the germline gene, which may arise from a read error. V and J are TRBV7-2 and TRBJ2-3; possible D gene TRBD1, 6 bases. The CDR3 totals 12 residues. Germline CDR1 and CDR2: SGHTA and FQGNSA. The CDR3 sequence: CASSLKGHTESF. CDR3 sequence (DNA): TGTGCCAGCAGCTTAAAGGGACATACGGAGTCGTTT.

This clonotype was observed a few times. The chain links TRBV7-2 to TRBJ2-1, with 7 bases that match TRBD2. The J segment lost 8 bases and the V segment lost 3 bases, leaving 13 bases of the junction unmatched. The CDR3 extends over 16 amino acids. Germline V gene sequence: CDR1 SGHTA, CDR2 FQGNSA. CDR3 DNA: TGTGCCAGCAGCTTCAGAAGTGGCGGCGGGAGCGATGAGCAGTTCTTC. This codes for CASSFRSGGGSDEQFF.

The rearrangement uses TRBV7-9 and TRBJ1-6; the D is unclear. Germline values: CDR1 SEHNR, CDR2 FQNEAQ (reference sequence). V lost 0 bases and J lost 11, with 14 bases in between. The CDR3 consists of 15 residues. The CDR3 DNA follows: TGTGCCAGCAGCTTAGCGGTAGCCGGGCTTCCACCCCTCCACTTT. Protein product: CASSLAVAGLPPLHF.

V and J are TRBV7-9 and TRBJ1-1; D unresolved. CDR3 length: 15 amino acids. The V end lost 1 base, the J end lost 14 bases, and 23 bases lay between the germline ends. Germline V CDR1 and CDR2: SEHNR, FQNEAQ (reference sequence). CDR3 sequence: CASSLVLGELSFGFF. As DNA, the CDR3 is TGTGCCAGCAGCTTAGTACTCGGGGAGCTGTCTTTTGGATTCTTT.

The sample holds many counts of this clonotype. The genes are TRBV30 and TRBJ2-5; perhaps TRBD2 as D (5 bases). With 4 bases removed from V and 0 bases from J, the gap between germline ends came to 15 bases. The germline gives CDR1 GTSNPN, CDR2 SVGIG (reference sequence). The CDR3 consists of 15 residues. The chain's CDR3 is CAWISRVMYQETQYF. Here the CDR3 DNA reads TGTGCCTGGATTTCGCGGGTCATGTACCAAGAGACCCAGTACTTC.

About this clonotype: In this CDR3 the conserved last residue, phenylalanine or tryptophan, is missing, so a read error is likely. The DNA is omitted, as the CDR3 cannot be located on it reliably, and the CDR3 follows TCRdb's listing. Here the CDR3 reads CASSGAGELFY. The chain combines TRBV9 with TRBJ2-2; the table calls TRBD1, which could not be checked here. Germline CDR1 reads SGDLS; CDR2 reads YYNGEE. With termini counted, the CDR3 has 11 amino acids.

In regard to this clonotype: Mismatch with germline at one junction end may stem from a read error. The chain carries TRBV7-9 and TRBJ2-1; tentative D call: TRBD2 (5 bases). This CDR3 contains 17 residues. The V gene's germline CDR1 is SEHNR and CDR2 FQNEAQ (reference sequence). CDR3 region: CASSFSGSVGSDKEQFF. CDR3 in DNA: TGTGCCAGCAGCTTTTCAGGAAGCGTGGGGAGCGACAAGGAGCAGTTCTTC.